This T cell receptor beta chain is from a study of shared clonotypes between healthy human individuals. The wider study: The people who gave samples were a couple of women and three men aged 18 to 49. Used for every donor were three CD4 naive, three CD4 memory, two CD8 naive and one CD8 memory plate.

Germline V CDR1 and CDR2: SGHNT, YYREEE (reference sequence). V was trimmed by 0 bases and J by 3 bases, leaving 9 bases between them. The CDR3 length is 14 residues. Every subset had its genomic DNA shared out evenly among several immunoSEQ plates. Clones were read by immunoSEQ multiplex PCR, and TCRdb kept only the in-frame ones, dropping some. The repertoire holds about 230,000 clones, approximately 70% seen once, with roughly 10% in the top ten. The J gene is TRBJ2-5, the V gene TRBV5-4; no firm D call. Sequenced sample: memory CD4+ T cells sorted from blood. Subset reported: CD45RA-negative fraction. The receptor's source is a man aged 25-40 years in good health. CDR3 region: CASSLGGGEETQYF. The CDR3 DNA is TGTGCCAGCAGCTTGGGGGGTGGGGAAGAGACCCAGTACTTC.